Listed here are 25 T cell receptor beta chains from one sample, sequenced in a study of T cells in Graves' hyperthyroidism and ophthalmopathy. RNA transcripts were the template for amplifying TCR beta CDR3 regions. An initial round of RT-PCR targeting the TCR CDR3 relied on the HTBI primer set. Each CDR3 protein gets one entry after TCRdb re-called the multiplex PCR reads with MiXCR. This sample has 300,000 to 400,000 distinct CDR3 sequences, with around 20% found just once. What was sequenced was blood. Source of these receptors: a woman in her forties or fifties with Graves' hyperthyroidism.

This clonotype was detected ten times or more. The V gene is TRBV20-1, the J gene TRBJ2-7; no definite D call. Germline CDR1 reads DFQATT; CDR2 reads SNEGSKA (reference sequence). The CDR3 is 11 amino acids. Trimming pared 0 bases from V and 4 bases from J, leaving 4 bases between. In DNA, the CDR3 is TGCAGTGCTAGAGAACAGTACGAGCAGTACTTC. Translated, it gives CSAREQYEQYF.

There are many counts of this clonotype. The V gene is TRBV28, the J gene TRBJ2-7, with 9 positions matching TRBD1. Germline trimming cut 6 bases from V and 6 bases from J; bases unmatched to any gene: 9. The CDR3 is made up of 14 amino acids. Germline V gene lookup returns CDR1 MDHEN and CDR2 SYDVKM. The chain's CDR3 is CASRPRDREVEQYF. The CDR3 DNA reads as TGTGCCAGCAGACCGCGGGACAGGGAGGTCGAGCAGTACTTC.

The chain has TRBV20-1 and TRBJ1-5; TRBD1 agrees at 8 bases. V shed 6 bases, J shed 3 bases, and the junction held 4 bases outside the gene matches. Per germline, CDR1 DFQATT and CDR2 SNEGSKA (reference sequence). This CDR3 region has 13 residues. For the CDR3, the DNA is TGCAGTGCCCCGACAGGGGTCAATCAGCCCCAGCATTTT. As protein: CSAPTGVNQPQHF.

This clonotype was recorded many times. CDR3 sequence (DNA): TGTGCCAGCAGGATTGGGACTAGCGGAACCTACGAGCAGTACTTC. It encodes CASRIGTSGTYEQYF. The V gene is TRBV27, the J gene TRBJ2-7, with TRBD2 matching over 11 bases. Germline V gene data show CDR1 as MNHEY and CDR2 as SMNVEV (reference sequence). V dropped 6 bases and J dropped 2; count of bases not matched to a gene: 6. The CDR3 totals 15 residues.

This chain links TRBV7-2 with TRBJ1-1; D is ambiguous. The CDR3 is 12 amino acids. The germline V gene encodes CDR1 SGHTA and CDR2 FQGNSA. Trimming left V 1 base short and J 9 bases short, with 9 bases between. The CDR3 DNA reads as TGTGCCAGCAGCTTAGGGGCTAAAAAAGCTTTCTTT. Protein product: CASSLGAKKAFF.

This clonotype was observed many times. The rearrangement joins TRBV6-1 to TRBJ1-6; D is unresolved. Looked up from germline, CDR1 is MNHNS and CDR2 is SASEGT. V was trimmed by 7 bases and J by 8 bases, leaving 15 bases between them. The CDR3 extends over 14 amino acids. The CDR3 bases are TGTGCCAGCAAATCCGGGATAAGGGATTCACCCCTCCACTTT. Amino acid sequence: CASKSGIRDSPLHF.

CDR3 in DNA: TGTGCCAGTAGTATAGTGTCGAACACTGAAGCTTTCTTT. It specifies CASSIVSNTEAFF. V usage is TRBV19 and J usage is TRBJ1-1; D unresolved. The CDR3 sequence is 13 residues long. V lost 1 base and J lost 1, with 4 bases in between. The germline V gene encodes CDR1 LNHDA and CDR2 SQIVND (reference sequence).

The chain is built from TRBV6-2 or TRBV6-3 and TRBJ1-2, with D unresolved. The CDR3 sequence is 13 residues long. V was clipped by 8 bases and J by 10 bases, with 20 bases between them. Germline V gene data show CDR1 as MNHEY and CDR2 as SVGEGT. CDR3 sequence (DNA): TGTGCCAGCGCTTTAGGACTGGACTCTAACTACACCTTC. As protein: CASALGLDSNYTF.

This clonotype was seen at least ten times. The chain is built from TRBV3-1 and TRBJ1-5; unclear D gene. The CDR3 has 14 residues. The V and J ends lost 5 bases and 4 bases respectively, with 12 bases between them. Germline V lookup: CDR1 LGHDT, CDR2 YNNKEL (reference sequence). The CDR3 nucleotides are TGTGCCAGCAGCGATTCGGGTCCGAATCAGCCCCAGCATTTT. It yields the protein CASSDSGPNQPQHF.

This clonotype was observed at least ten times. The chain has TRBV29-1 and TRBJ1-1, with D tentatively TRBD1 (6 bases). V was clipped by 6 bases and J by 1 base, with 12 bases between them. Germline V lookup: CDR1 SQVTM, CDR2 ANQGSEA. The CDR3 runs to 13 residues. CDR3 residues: CSVYRVKNTEAFF. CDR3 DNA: TGCAGCGTGTACAGGGTTAAGAACACTGAAGCTTTCTTT. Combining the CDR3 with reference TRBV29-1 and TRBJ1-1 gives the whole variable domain SAVISQKPSRDICQRGTSLTIQCQVDSQVTMMFWYRQQPGQSLTLIATANQGSEATYESGFVIDKFPISRPNLTFSTLTVSNMSPEDSSIYLCSVYRVKNTEAFFGQGTRLTVV.

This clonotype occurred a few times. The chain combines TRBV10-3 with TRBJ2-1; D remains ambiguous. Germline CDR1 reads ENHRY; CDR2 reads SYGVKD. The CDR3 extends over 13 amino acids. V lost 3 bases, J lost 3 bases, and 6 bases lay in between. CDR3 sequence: CAISEYSYNEQFF. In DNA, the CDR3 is TGTGCCATCAGTGAATACAGCTACAATGAGCAGTTCTTC.

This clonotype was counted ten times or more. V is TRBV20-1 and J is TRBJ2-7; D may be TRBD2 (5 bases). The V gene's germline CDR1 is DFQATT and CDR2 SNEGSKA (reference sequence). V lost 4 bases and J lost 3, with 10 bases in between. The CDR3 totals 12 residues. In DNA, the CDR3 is TGCAGTGCTATTCCGGGAAACTACGAGCAGTACTTC. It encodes CSAIPGNYEQYF.

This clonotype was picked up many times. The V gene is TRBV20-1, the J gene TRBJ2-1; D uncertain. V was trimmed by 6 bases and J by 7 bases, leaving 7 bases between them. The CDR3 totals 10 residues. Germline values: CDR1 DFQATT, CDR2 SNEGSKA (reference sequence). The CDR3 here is CSATYNEQFF. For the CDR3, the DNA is TGCAGTGCCACGTATAATGAGCAGTTCTTC.

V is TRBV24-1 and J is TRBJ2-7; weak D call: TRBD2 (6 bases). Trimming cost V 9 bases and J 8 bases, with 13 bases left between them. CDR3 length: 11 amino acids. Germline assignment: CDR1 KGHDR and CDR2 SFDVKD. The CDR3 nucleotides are TGTGCCACCGGGACTTTAAATAAGCAGTACTTC. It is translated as CATGTLNKQYF.

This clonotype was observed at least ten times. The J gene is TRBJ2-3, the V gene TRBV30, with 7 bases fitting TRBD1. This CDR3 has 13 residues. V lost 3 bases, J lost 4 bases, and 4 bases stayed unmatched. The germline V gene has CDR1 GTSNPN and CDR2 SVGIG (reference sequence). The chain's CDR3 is CAWSGQGADTQYF. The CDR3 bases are TGTGCCTGGAGCGGGCAGGGGGCAGATACGCAGTATTTT.

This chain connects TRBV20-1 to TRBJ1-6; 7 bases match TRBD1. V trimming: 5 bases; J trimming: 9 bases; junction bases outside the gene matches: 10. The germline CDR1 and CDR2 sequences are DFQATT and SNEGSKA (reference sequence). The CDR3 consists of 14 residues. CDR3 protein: CSAPGQAPGSPLHF. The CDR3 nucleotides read TGCAGTGCTCCTGGACAGGCCCCGGGTTCACCCCTCCACTTT.

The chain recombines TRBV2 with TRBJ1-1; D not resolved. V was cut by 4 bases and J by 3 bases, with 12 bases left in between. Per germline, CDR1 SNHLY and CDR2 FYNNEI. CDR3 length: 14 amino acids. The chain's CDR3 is CASSVLLRDTEAFF. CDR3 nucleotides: TGTGCCAGCAGTGTCTTACTAAGGGACACTGAAGCTTTCTTT.

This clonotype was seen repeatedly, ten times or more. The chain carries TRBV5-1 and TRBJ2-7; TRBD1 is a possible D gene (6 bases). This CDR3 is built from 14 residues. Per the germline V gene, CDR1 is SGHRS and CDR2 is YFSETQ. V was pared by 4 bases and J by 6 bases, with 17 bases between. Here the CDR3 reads CASSLLEARGEQYF. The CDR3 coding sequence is TGCGCCAGCAGCCTACTTGAGGCCAGGGGCGAGCAGTACTTC.

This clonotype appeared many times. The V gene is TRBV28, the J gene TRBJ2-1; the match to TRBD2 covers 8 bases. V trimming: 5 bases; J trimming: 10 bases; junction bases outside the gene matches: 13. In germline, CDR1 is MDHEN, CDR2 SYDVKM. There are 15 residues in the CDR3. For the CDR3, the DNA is TGTGCCAGCAGTCCACCGGGGACTAGGCTTTCGGAGCAGTTCTTC. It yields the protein CASSPPGTRLSEQFF.

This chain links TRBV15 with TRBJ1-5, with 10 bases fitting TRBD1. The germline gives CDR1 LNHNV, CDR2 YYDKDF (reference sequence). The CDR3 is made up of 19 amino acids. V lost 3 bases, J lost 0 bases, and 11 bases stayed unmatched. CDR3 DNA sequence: TGTGCCACCAGCAGGGGGGCCCGGACAGGGGGAGATAGCAATCAGCCCCAGCATTTT. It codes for CATSRGARTGGDSNQPQHF.

The CDR3 sequence: CAISESASNQPQHF. CDR3 DNA sequence: TGTGCCATCAGTGAGTCAGCCAGCAATCAGCCCCAGCATTTT. This chain joins TRBV10-3 and TRBJ1-5, with D uncertain. The germline V and J ends were trimmed by 0 bases and 1 base, with 4 bases remaining between them. Germline CDR1 reads ENHRY; CDR2 reads SYGVKD. This CDR3 has 14 amino acids.

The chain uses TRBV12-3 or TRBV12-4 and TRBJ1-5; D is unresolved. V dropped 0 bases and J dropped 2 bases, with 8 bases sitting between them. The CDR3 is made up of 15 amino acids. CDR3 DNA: TGTGCCAGCAGTTTAGCAGGATGGGGCAATCAGCCCCAGCATTTT. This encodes CASSLAGWGNQPQHF.

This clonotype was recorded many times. This CDR3 reads CASRQGTVAYEQYF. Here the CDR3 DNA reads TGTGCCAGCAGGCAAGGGACGGTAGCCTACGAGCAGTACTTC. The chain carries TRBV28 and TRBJ2-7; D possibly matches TRBD1 or TRBD2 (5 bases each). The CDR3 has 14 amino acids. Per the germline V gene, CDR1 is MDHEN and CDR2 is SYDVKM. With 6 bases removed from V and 2 bases from J, the gap between germline ends came to 14 bases.

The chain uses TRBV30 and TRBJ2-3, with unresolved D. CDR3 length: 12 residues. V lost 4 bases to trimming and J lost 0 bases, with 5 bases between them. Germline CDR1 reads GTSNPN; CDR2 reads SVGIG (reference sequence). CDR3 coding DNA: TGTGCCTGGACATTTAGCACAGATACGCAGTATTTT. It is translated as CAWTFSTDTQYF. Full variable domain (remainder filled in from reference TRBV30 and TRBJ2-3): SQTIHQWPATLVQPVGSPLSLECTVEGTSNPNLYWYRQAAGRGLQLLFYSVGIGQISSEVPQNLSASRPQDRQFILSSKKLLLSDSGFYLCAWTFSTDTQYFGPGTRLTVL.

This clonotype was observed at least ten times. Here the CDR3 DNA reads TGTGCCAGCAGTTTAGATAGGGGTGGCTACACCTTC. Translated: CASSLDRGGYTF. The chain uses TRBV12-3 or TRBV12-4 and TRBJ1-2, with D tentatively TRBD1 (5 bases). This CDR3 comprises 12 residues. Trimming removed 1 base at V and 7 bases at J, with 7 bases between.